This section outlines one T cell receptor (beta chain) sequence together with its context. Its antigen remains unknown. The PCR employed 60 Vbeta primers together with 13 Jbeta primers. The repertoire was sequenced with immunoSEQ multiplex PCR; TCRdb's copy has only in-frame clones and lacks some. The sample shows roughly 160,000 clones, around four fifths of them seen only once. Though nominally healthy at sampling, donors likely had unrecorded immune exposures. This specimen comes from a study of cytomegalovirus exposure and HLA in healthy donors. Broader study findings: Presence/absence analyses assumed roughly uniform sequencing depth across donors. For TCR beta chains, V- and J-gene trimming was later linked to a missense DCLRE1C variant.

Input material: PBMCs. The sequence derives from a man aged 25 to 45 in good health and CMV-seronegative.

The CDR3: CASRDTNQPQHF. In DNA, the CDR3 is TGTGCCAGCAGGGACACCAATCAGCCCCAGCATTTT. The V call is TRBV2, the J call TRBJ1-5; maybe TRBD1 (5 bases). The CDR3 is 12 amino acids. Germline V gene data show CDR1 as SNHLY and CDR2 as FYNNEI. The germline V and J ends were trimmed by 6 bases and 3 bases, with 6 bases remaining between them.